What follows is one T cell receptor beta chain and its context. The target antigen is unknown. This sample is drawn from a study of Ad26.COV2.S vaccination and SARS-CoV-2 variants. The germline V and J ends were trimmed by 1 base and 5 bases, with 14 bases remaining between them. Germline loops: CDR1 SGHTA, CDR2 FQGNSA. This CDR3 is 15 amino acids long. Study-wide results and limits: Vaccine and placebo recipients had comparable breadth of non-spike TCRs.

Sequenced by immunoSEQ multiplex PCR; TCRdb stores in-frame clones only, minus some. Of roughly 380,000 clones in the sample, under 95% were seen once. Sequencing used peripheral blood, obtained after recovery from COVID-19. The sequence was obtained from a human donor who had recovered from COVID-19. The V and J genes are TRBV7-2 and TRBJ1-1; D not resolved. CDR3: CASSLVPLVWTEAFF. The CDR3 nucleotides are TGTGCCAGCAGCTTAGTCCCCCTCGTATGGACTGAAGCTTTCTTT.